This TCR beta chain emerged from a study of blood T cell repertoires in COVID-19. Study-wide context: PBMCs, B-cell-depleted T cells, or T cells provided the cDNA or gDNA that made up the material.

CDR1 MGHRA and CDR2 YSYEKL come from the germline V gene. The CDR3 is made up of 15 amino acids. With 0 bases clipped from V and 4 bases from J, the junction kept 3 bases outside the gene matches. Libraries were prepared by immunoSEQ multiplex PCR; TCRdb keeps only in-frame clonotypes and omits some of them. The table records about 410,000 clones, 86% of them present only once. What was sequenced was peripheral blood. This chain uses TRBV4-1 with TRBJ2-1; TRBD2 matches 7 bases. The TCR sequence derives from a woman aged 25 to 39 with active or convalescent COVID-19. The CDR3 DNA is TGCGCCAGCAGCCAAGACCCAGCGGGATACAATGAGCAGTTCTTC. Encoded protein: CASSQDPAGYNEQFF.